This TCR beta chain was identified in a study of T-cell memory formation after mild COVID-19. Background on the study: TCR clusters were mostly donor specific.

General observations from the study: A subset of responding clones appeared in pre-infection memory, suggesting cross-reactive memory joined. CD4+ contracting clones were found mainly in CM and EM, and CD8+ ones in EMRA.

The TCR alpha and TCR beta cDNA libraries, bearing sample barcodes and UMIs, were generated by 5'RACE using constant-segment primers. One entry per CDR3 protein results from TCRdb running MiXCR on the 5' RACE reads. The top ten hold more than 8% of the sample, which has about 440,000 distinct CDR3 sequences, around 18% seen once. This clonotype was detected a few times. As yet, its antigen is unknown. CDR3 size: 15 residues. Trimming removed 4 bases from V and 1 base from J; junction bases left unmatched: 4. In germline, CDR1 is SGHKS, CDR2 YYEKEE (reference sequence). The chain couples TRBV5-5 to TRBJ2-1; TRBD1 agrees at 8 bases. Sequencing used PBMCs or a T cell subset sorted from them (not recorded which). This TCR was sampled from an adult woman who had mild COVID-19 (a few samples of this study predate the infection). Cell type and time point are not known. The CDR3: CASSVGTGSYNEQFF. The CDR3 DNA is TGTGCCAGCAGCGTTGGGACAGGTTCCTACAATGAGCAGTTCTTC.